This T cell receptor beta chain was identified during a study of shared clonotypes between healthy human individuals. Study in general: The donor pool was made up of two women and three men aged 18 to 49. Regarding the study as a whole: Some naive CD4 clonotypes, around 4.7%, turned up in common across a few donors. Among the subsets, naive ones generally showed larger estimated richness than memory ones.

This clone has more than one count but fewer than ten. What it binds is unknown. Data came from immunoSEQ multiplex PCR; TCRdb stores just in-frame clones and leaves some out. This table has more than 850,000 clones, around 78% appearing once. This CDR3 contains 13 residues. CDR1 is SEHNR, CDR2 FQNEAQ, per germline (reference sequence). The V gene lost 1 base and the J gene lost 10 bases, with 11 bases spanning the gap. Investigators divided CD4+ cells into CD45RA+ naive and CD45RA-negative memory subsets. This chain uses TRBV7-9 with TRBJ2-1; tentatively, D is TRBD1 or TRBD2 (5 bases each). The source material was memory CD4+ T cells from PBMCs. This sample's subset: CD45RA-negative fraction. The receptor comes from a man between 18 and 35 years old in good health. Some clones in this sample may be carry-over from other donors' samples. For the CDR3, the DNA is TGTGCCAGCAGCTTAGACGGGACGGCAGAGCAGTTCTTC. It codes for CASSLDGTAEQFF.